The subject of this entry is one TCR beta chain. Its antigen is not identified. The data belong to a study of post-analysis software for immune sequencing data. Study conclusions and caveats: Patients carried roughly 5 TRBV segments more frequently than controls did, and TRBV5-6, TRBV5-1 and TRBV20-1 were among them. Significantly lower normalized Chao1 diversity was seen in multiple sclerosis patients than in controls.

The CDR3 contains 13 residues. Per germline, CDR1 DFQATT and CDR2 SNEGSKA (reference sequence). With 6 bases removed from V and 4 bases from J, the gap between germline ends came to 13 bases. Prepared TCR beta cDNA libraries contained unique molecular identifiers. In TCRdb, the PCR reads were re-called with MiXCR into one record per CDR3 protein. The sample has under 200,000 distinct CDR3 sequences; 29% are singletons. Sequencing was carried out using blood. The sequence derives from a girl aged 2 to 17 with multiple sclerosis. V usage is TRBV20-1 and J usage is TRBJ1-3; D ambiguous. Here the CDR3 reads CSAQSGPGNTIYF. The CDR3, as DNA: TGCAGTGCCCAGTCAGGTCCCGGAAACACCATATATTTT.